These T cell receptor beta chains were read from a single sample in a study of T cell responses to AZD1222 COVID-19 vaccine. Only in-frame clones appear in the TCRdb table, and some are missing; sequencing was by immunoSEQ multiplex PCR. The repertoire includes 90,000 to 100,000 clones, roughly nine tenths of them detected once, and just under 3% sits in the top ten. Sequenced here: peripheral blood, sampled on day 0 of AZD1222 vaccination. These receptors originate from an adult in good health. Each CDR3 is given with its conserved first and last residue. D genes are given only for firm matches. The size of a clone is reported for some rows only, either as once, few or many, or as a class for expanded clones.

CDR3nt: TGCGCCAGCAGCCAAGTGGGGGGTGGGGCCAACGTCCTGACTTTC; CDR3aa: CASSQVGGGANVLTF; v_gene: TRBV4-3; d_gene: -; abundance: -; j_gene: TRBJ2-6
CDR3nt: TGTGCCAGCAGCTTACCCCCGGGGGGGAAAGATGAAAAACTGTTTTTT; CDR3aa: CASSLPPGGKDEKLFF; v_gene: TRBV11-2; d_gene: -; abundance: -; j_gene: TRBJ1-4
CDR3nt: TGTGCCTGGAGTGTACTGGCTAGCGGGCTAATCTTC; CDR3aa: CAWSVLASGLIF; v_gene: TRBV30; d_gene: TRBD2; abundance: -; j_gene: TRBJ2-1
CDR3nt: TGTGCCAGCAGTGTATATACAGGGGGGCCCTCGAACACCGGGGAGCTGTTTTTT; CDR3aa: CASSVYTGGPSNTGELFF; v_gene: TRBV27; d_gene: TRBD1; abundance: -; j_gene: TRBJ2-2
CDR3nt: TGTGCCAGCAGTGTACGGGGCACAGATACGCAGTATTTT; CDR3aa: CASSVRGTDTQYF; v_gene: TRBV25-1; d_gene: -; abundance: -; j_gene: TRBJ2-3
CDR3nt: TGCAGTGCTAGTAGAAGGAATGAGCAGTTCTTC; CDR3aa: CSASRRNEQFF; v_gene: TRBV20-1; d_gene: -; abundance: -; j_gene: TRBJ2-1
CDR3nt: TGTGGGTCCTTTCCGGGACAGGGCTACAATGAGCAGTTCTTC; CDR3aa: CGSFPGQGYNEQFF; v_gene: TRBV6-5; d_gene: TRBD1; abundance: -; j_gene: TRBJ2-1
CDR3nt: TGTGCCAGCAGCCCACACAGGGGACGAAACACCATATATTTT; CDR3aa: CASSPHRGRNTIYF; v_gene: TRBV9; d_gene: TRBD1; abundance: -; j_gene: TRBJ1-3
CDR3nt: TGTGCCAGCTCACCCCCGGGCCTGTATGGCTACACCTTC; CDR3aa: CASSPPGLYGYTF; v_gene: TRBV18; d_gene: -; abundance: -; j_gene: TRBJ1-2
CDR3nt: TGTGCTAGTGGTTCTTGGACAGGGCCGAACACCGGGGAGCTGTTTTTT; CDR3aa: CASGSWTGPNTGELFF; v_gene: TRBV12-5; d_gene: TRBD1; abundance: few; j_gene: TRBJ2-2
CDR3nt: TGTGCCAGCAGTTATTATGTCGACAGCTCTGGAAACACCATATATTTT; CDR3aa: CASSYYVDSSGNTIYF; v_gene: TRBV6-2/TRBV6-3; d_gene: -; abundance: few; j_gene: TRBJ1-3
CDR3nt: TGTGCCAGCAGCCACGGGACAGGGCCCTACGAGCAGTACTTC; CDR3aa: CASSHGTGPYEQYF; v_gene: TRBV7-3; d_gene: TRBD1; abundance: -; j_gene: TRBJ2-7
CDR3nt: TGTGCCAGCAGCCCCGGATTAGGTGGAAACACCATATATTTT; CDR3aa: CASSPGLGGNTIYF; v_gene: TRBV5-1; d_gene: -; abundance: -; j_gene: TRBJ1-3
CDR3nt: TGTGCCAGCAGCTCCAGTGGTGGCGGAGAGACCCAGTACTTC; CDR3aa: CASSSSGGGETQYF; v_gene: TRBV13; d_gene: -; abundance: -; j_gene: TRBJ2-5
CDR3nt: TGTGCCAGCAGCCCTTCCATACAGGGTGGGAACACTGAAGCTTTCTTT; CDR3aa: CASSPSIQGGNTEAFF; v_gene: TRBV6-2/TRBV6-3; d_gene: -; abundance: -; j_gene: TRBJ1-1
CDR3nt: TGTGCCAGCGAAACAGGTTTGCGATATGGCTACACCTTC; CDR3aa: CASETGLRYGYTF; v_gene: TRBV2; d_gene: -; abundance: many; j_gene: TRBJ1-2
CDR3nt: TGCAGCGTGGGGACAGGTCTTACTCAGCCCCAGCATTTT; CDR3aa: CSVGTGLTQPQHF; v_gene: TRBV29-1; d_gene: TRBD1; abundance: -; j_gene: TRBJ1-5
CDR3nt: TGTGCCAGCAGCTTGGGACAGATGAGCTATGGCTACACCTTC; CDR3aa: CASSLGQMSYGYTF; v_gene: TRBV7-9; d_gene: TRBD1; abundance: once; j_gene: TRBJ1-2
CDR3nt: TGTGCCACCAGTCGGGGCAGGGGGGACACTGAAGCTTTCTTT; CDR3aa: CATSRGRGDTEAFF; v_gene: TRBV15; d_gene: TRBD1; abundance: -; j_gene: TRBJ1-1
CDR3nt: TGTGCCAGCAGTGCGGAACGGAACTATGGCTACACCTTC; CDR3aa: CASSAERNYGYTF; v_gene: TRBV2; d_gene: -; abundance: -; j_gene: TRBJ1-2